This T cell receptor beta chain was documented in a study of T cell clones after liver transplantation. General study findings and limits: The donor-reactive repertoire was only partly measurable in two subjects, lacking donor cells.

Only in-frame clones appear in the TCRdb table, and some are missing; sequencing was by immunoSEQ multiplex PCR. The profile shows about 76,000 clones, 70% to 90% of them singletons. Concerning this clone: Its antigen is as yet unknown. At the DNA level, this CDR3 is encoded by other sequences in the same sample as well.

The V gene lost 3 bases and the J gene lost 2 bases, with 1 base spanning the gap. Per the germline V gene, CDR1 is SEHNR and CDR2 is FQNEAQ (reference sequence). The CDR3 consists of 11 residues. This TCR was sampled from a human patient who received a liver transplant. Some T cells may be the graft donor's. The sequenced sample was CD4+ T cells from blood, obtained at the 22-month timepoint. The chain carries TRBV7-9 and TRBJ2-5; D unclear. CDR3 in DNA: TGTGCCAGCAGCTTTCAAGAGACCCAGTACTTC. Protein: CASSFQETQYF.